This record concerns one T cell receptor beta chain sequence. The entry originates in a study of blood T cell repertoires in COVID-19. Study in general: Sites across the United States, Italy and Spain contributed samples from acute and convalescent COVID-19. The analysed material was cDNA or gDNA that came from T cells, B-cell-depleted T cells, or PBMCs.

Source study methods: Using reference gene primer amplification, nucleated cell counts were estimated. Using immunoSEQ multiplex PCR, the repertoire was profiled, and TCRdb retains in-frame clones only, with some absent. V and J calls plus clone size are reproduced from that table; the DNA served to infer D and trimming. The sample shows about 35,000 clones, approximately 89% of them seen only once. The TCR sequence derives from a man between 60 and 75 years old with active or convalescent COVID-19. Source material: peripheral blood.

CDR3 in DNA: TGCGCCAGCAGCTTTAGCAAAAGCCCCACCGGGGAGCTGTTTTTT. This sequence encodes CASSFSKSPTGELFF. The genes are TRBV4-1 and TRBJ2-2, with D unclear. The CDR3 is made up of 15 amino acids. V was shortened by 5 bases and J by 4 bases, with 14 bases between the two germline ends. Germline CDR1 and CDR2: MGHRA and YSYEKL.